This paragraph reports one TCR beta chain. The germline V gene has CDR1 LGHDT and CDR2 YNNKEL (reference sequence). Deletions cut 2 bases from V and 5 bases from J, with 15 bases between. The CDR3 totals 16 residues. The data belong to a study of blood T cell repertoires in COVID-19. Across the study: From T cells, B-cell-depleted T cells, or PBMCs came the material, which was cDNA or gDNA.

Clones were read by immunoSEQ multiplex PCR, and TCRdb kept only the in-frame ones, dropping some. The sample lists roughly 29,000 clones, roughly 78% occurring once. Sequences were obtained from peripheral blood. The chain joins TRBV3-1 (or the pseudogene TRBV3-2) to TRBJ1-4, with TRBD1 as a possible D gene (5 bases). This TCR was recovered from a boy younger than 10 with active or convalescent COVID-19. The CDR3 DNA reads TGTGCCAGCAGCCAACAAGGGACTGGAAGGAATGAAAAACTGTTTTTT. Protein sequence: CASSQQGTGRNEKLFF.